This T cell receptor beta chain was identified in a study of CD8 T cells in Susac syndrome. CDR3 length: 17 residues. V was trimmed by 3 bases and J by 0 bases, leaving 14 bases between them. The germline V gene encodes CDR1 PRHDT and CDR2 FYEKMQ (reference sequence). About this clonotype itself: Its target is unknown.

Control patients had untreated stable or active relapsing-remitting multiple sclerosis by revised McDonald criteria. Negative isolation yielded CD8+ and CD4+ T cells; FACS enriched TEMRA cells. The RNA, about 0.45 to 1 ug, was put through reverse transcription using random hexamers. Across 54 Vbeta and 13 Jbeta, immunoSEQ multiplex PCR amplified TCR beta CDR3. TCRdb reprocessed the immunoSEQ multiplex PCR reads via MiXCR and lists one record per CDR3 protein. Of roughly 400,000 distinct CDR3 sequences in the sample, 75% to 90% are singletons; the top ten hold about 0.1%. Study-level points and caveats: The study recognized that the number of individuals in its TCR sequencing and HLA analysis was relatively small.

The specimen sequenced was CD8+ T cells from PBMCs. The clonotype comes from a human donor with multiple sclerosis. The V call is TRBV13, the J call TRBJ2-2; D is ambiguous. The CDR3 DNA sequence: TGTGCCAGCAGCTTGGATGAAGCCGGGCCGAACACCGGGGAGCTGTTTTTT. Amino acid sequence: CASSLDEAGPNTGELFF.